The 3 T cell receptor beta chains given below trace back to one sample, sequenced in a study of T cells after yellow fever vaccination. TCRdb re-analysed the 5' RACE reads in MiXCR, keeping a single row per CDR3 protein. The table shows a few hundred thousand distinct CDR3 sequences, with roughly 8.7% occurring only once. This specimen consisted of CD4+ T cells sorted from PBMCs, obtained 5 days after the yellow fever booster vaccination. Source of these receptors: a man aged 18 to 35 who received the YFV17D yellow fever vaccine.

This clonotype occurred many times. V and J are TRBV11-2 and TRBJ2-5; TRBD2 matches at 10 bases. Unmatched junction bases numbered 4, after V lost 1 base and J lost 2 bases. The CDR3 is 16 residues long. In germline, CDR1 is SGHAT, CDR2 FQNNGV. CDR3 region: CASSLGAAGGQETQYF. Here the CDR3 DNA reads TGTGCCAGCAGCTTAGGGGCAGCGGGGGGGCAAGAGACCCAGTACTTC.

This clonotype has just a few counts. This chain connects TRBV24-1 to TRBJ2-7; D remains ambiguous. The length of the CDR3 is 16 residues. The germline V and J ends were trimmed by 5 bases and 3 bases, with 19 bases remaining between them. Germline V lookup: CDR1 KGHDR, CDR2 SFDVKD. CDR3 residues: CATSGTRALGDYEQYF. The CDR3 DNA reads TGTGCCACCAGTGGTACCCGGGCACTTGGGGACTACGAGCAGTACTTC.

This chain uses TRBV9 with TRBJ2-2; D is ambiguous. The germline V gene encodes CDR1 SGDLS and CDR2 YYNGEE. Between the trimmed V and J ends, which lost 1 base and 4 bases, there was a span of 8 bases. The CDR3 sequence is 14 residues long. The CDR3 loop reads CASSVRHSTGELFF. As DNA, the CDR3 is TGTGCCAGCAGCGTAAGGCATAGCACCGGGGAGCTGTTTTTT.